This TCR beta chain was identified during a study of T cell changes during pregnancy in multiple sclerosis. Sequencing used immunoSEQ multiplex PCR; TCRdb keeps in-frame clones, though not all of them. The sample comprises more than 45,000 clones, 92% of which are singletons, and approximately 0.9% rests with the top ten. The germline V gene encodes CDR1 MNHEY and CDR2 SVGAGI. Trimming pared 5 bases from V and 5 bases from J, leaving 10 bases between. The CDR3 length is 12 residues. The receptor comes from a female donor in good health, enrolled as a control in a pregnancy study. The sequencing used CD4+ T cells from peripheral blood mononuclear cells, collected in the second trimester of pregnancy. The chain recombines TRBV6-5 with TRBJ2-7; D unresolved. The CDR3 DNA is TGTGCCAGCAGTAACCGACTGAACGAGCAGTACTTC. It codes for CASSNRLNEQYF.